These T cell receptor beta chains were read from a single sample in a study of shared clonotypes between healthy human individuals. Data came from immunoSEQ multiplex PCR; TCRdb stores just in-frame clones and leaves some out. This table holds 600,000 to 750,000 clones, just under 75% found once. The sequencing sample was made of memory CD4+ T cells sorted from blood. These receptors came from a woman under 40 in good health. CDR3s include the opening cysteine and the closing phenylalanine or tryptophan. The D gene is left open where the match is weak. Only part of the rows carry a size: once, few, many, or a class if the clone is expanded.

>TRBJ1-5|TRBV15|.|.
CATSRDSTGGGILGNQPQHF
TGTGCCACCAGCAGAGATTCGACAGGTGGGGGGATATTGGGCAATCAGCCCCAGCATTTT
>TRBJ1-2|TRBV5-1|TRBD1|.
CASSRDRGRGYGYTF
TGCGCCAGCAGCAGAGACAGGGGGCGAGGCTATGGCTACACCTTC
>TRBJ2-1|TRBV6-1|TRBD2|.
CASSELAGPTYNEQFF
TGTGCCAGCAGTGAACTAGCGGGTCCAACCTACAATGAGCAGTTCTTC
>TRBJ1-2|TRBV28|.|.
CASSYQGRGYTF
TGTGCCAGCAGTTATCAGGGTCGTGGCTACACCTTC
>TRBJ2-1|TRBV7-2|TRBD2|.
CASSSWTSVRYNEQFF
TGTGCCAGCAGCTCCTGGACTAGCGTTCGCTACAATGAGCAGTTCTTC
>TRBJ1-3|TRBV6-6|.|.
CASSYSEAGRNTIYF
TGTGCCAGCAGTTACTCGGAGGCGGGACGAAACACCATATATTTT
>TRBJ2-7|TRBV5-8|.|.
CASSTGGRFTYEQYF
TGTGCCAGCAGCACTGGCGGCCGGTTTACCTACGAGCAGTACTTC
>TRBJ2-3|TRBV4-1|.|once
CASSQDLGTDTQYF
TGCGCCAGCAGCCAAGATCTCGGCACAGATACGCAGTATTTT
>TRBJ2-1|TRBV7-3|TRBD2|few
CASSVAGGDEQFF
TGTGCCAGCAGCGTCGCTGGGGGGGATGAGCAGTTCTTC
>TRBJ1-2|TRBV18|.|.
CASSPQGIHGYTF
TGTGCCAGCTCACCACAGGGTATTCATGGCTACACCTTC
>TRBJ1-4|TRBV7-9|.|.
CASSALSGATNEKLFF
TGTGCCAGCAGCGCACTATCGGGAGCAACTAATGAAAAACTGTTCTTT
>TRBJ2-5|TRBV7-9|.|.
CASSLGGQGGETQYF
TGTGCCAGCAGCTTAGGAGGACAGGGAGGGGAGACCCAGTACTTC
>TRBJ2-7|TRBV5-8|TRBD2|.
CASSFRIAGPYEQYF
TGTGCCAGCAGCTTTCGGATAGCGGGACCCTACGAGCAGTACTTC
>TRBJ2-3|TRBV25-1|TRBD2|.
CASIGLAGDTQYF
TGTGCCAGCATAGGACTAGCAGGAGATACGCAGTATTTT
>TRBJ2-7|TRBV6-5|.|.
CASSYGGNVWEQYF
TGTGCCAGCAGTTACGGGGGAAATGTGTGGGAGCAGTACTTC
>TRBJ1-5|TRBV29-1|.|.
CSVLGSPGEPQHF
TGCAGCGTTTTGGGCTCTCCGGGGGAGCCCCAGCATTTT
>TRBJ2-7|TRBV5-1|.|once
CASSKTEGEQYF
TGCGCCAGCAGTAAAACAGAAGGCGAGCAGTACTTC
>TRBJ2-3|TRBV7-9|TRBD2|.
CASSQLGGLADTQYF
TGTGCCAGCAGCCAGCTAGGGGGACTAGCAGATACGCAGTATTTT
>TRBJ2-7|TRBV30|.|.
CAWRLGTSGEQYF
TGTGCCTGGAGACTCGGGACGTCTGGCGAGCAGTACTTC
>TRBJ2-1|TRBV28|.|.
CASSGGIVYNEQFF
TGTGCCAGCAGTGGCGGGATTGTCTACAATGAGCAGTTCTTC
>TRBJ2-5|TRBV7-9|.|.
CASSLRDPKETQYF
TGTGCCAGCAGCTTACGGGACCCTAAAGAGACCCAGTACTTC
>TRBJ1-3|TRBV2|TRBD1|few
CASSAQTGPGNTIYF
TGTGCCAGCAGTGCTCAGACAGGGCCGGGAAACACCATATATTTT
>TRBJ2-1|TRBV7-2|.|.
CASSKTSSSYNEQFF
TGTGCCAGCAGTAAAACTAGCAGCTCCTACAATGAGCAGTTCTTC
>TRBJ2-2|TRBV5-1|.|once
CASSPNTGELFF
TGCGCCAGCAGTCCGAACACCGGGGAGCTGTTTTTT
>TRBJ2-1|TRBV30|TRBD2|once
CAWSVLGAGSNNEQFF
TGTGCCTGGAGTGTACTTGGAGCGGGGTCTAACAATGAGCAGTTCTTC